The next 31 T cell receptor beta chains were all read from a single sample in a study of T-cell reconstitution after alpha-beta-depleted transplantation in children. Unique molecular identifiers featured in how the TCRbeta library was prepared. A single record per CDR3 protein comes from TCRdb applying MiXCR to the PCR reads. This sample has over 80,000 distinct CDR3 sequences; 20% to 30% occur once, and the top ten carry about a fifth. This sample comprised PBMCs, obtained before TCRalphabeta/CD19-depleted stem cell transplant. These TCRs come from a boy aged 2 to 10 with acute lymphoblastic leukemia, due to receive a stem cell transplant.

This sequence joins TRBV18 and TRBJ2-1; unclear D gene. This CDR3 contains 13 residues. The germline gives CDR1 KGHSH, CDR2 LQKENI. The germline V and J ends were trimmed by 4 bases and 9 bases, with 13 bases remaining between them. In DNA, the CDR3 is TGTGCCAGCTCACGTAGCCCCTCGGGTGAGCAGTTCTTC. This sequence encodes CASSRSPSGEQFF.

The V call is TRBV18, the J call TRBJ2-5; D is unclear. CDR3 size: 11 residues. Trimming shortened V by 8 bases and J by 2 bases, and 6 bases separated the two germline ends. Germline V gene data show CDR1 as KGHSH and CDR2 as LQKENI. CDR3 DNA: TGTGCCAGCGTAAATCAAGAGACCCAGTACTTC. This gives the protein CASVNQETQYF.

The table lists this clonotype with a few counts. The chain employs TRBV18 and TRBJ2-3; D is unresolved. The CDR3 has 14 residues. V lost 3 bases to trimming and J lost 6 bases, with 13 bases between them. In germline, CDR1 is KGHSH, CDR2 LQKENI. The CDR3 DNA sequence: TGTGCCAGCTCACCTAGGAGTCGTCTCGATACGCAGTATTTT. It translates to CASSPRSRLDTQYF.

The genes are TRBV19 and TRBJ2-7; D is perhaps TRBD1 (6 bases). The V and J ends lost 4 bases and 7 bases respectively, with 14 bases between them. Germline V gene sequence: CDR1 LNHDA, CDR2 SQIVND (reference sequence). The CDR3 totals 13 residues. The CDR3 region is CASSRTFGTEQYF. The CDR3 coding sequence is TGTGCCAGTAGTAGGACCTTCGGGACAGAGCAGTACTTC.

This clonotype was observed at least ten times. J is TRBJ1-1 and V is TRBV5-1; unclear D gene. CDR1 SGHRS and CDR2 YFSETQ come from the germline V gene. V was pared by 3 bases and J by 1 base, with 13 bases between. This CDR3 has 15 residues. The CDR3 spells CASSSTGRSNTEAFF. In DNA, the CDR3 is TGCGCCAGCAGCTCGACCGGACGGTCGAACACTGAAGCTTTCTTT.

The chain combines TRBV27 with TRBJ2-7, with TRBD1 identical over 10 bases. Germline CDR1 and CDR2: MNHEY and SMNVEV (reference sequence). The CDR3 extends over 15 amino acids. V lost 5 bases and J lost 1; bases outside the gene matches: 5. Here the CDR3 DNA reads TGTGCCAGCAGTACATCGGGACAGGGGTCCTACGAGCAGTACTTC. Its translation is CASSTSGQGSYEQYF.

The chain is built from TRBV7-2 and TRBJ1-4; 8 bases line up with TRBD1. Trimming took 3 bases from V and 7 from J; bases not matched to a gene: 4. The CDR3 is made up of 14 amino acids. The germline V gene has CDR1 SGHTA and CDR2 FQGNSA. The CDR3 here is CASSFRQGSEKLFF. The CDR3 nucleotides are TGTGCCAGCAGCTTCAGACAGGGGAGTGAAAAACTGTTTTTT.

The chain links TRBV4-3 to TRBJ2-3; no definite D call. The CDR3 loop spans 17 amino acids. Trimming shortened V by 0 bases and J by 0 bases, and 13 bases separated the two germline ends. Germline values: CDR1 LGHNA, CDR2 YSLEER. CDR3 nucleotides: TGCGCCAGCAGCCAAGATTGGTGGGAACTTAGCACAGATACGCAGTATTTT. Amino acid sequence: CASSQDWWELSTDTQYF.

This clonotype was seen a few times. The rearrangement uses TRBV28 and TRBJ1-1; 8 positions match TRBD1. The CDR3 contains 12 residues. The junction had 4 bases not matched to a gene; V was cut back by 7 bases and J by 6 bases. Germline CDR1 reads MDHEN; CDR2 reads SYDVKM. The CDR3 DNA is TGTGCCAGCAAAACAGGGGGGGCTGAAGCTTTCTTT. Translated, it gives CASKTGGAEAFF.

J is TRBJ2-3 and V is TRBV12-3 or TRBV12-4; D call uncertain. The length of the CDR3 is 12 residues. Trimming took 6 bases from V and 4 from J, leaving 8 bases between them. As DNA, the CDR3 is TGTGCCAGCAGGCCAACGGCAGATACGCAGTATTTT. It yields the protein CASRPTADTQYF.

This clonotype was counted a few times. This sequence joins TRBV5-1 and TRBJ2-3, with D perhaps matching TRBD2 (6 bases). This CDR3 region has 15 residues. V gave up 4 bases and J gave up 0 bases, with 12 bases separating them. Germline V gene data show CDR1 as SGHRS and CDR2 as YFSETQ. CDR3 in amino acids: CASSITSLSTDTQYF. CDR3 coding DNA: TGCGCCAGCAGCATAACTAGCCTTAGCACAGATACGCAGTATTTT.

The sample holds many counts of this clonotype. The chain employs TRBV20-1 and TRBJ2-1; 9 bases fit TRBD2. V trimming: 7 bases; J trimming: 1 base; junction bases outside the gene matches: 5. The length of the CDR3 is 14 residues. Per germline, CDR1 DFQATT and CDR2 SNEGSKA (reference sequence). The CDR3 bases are TGCAGTGGAACTAGCGGGCTGTCCTACAATGAGCAGTTCTTC. Its protein product is CSGTSGLSYNEQFF.

This clonotype was observed a few times. The J gene is TRBJ2-1, the V gene TRBV7-9, with 13 bases matching TRBD2. The J segment lost 4 bases and the V segment lost 5 bases, leaving 2 bases of the junction unmatched. The CDR3 loop spans 15 amino acids. The germline CDR1 and CDR2 sequences are SEHNR and FQNEAQ (reference sequence). The DNA for the CDR3 is TGTGCCAGCAGCCTACTAGCGGGAGGGTACAATGAGCAGTTCTTC. Protein: CASSLLAGGYNEQFF.

For this clonotype: The junction shows a germline mismatch at one end, possibly a read error. V is TRBV7-2 and J is TRBJ2-5; 10 nucleotides align to TRBD2. Germline V gene data show CDR1 as SGHTA and CDR2 as FQGNSA. The CDR3 has 13 amino acids. CDR3 protein: CASSVAGGETQYF. CDR3 nucleotide sequence: TGTGCCAGCAGCGTAGCGGGAGGCGAGACCCAGTACTTC.

This clonotype is labeled medium-sized. The genes are TRBV20-1 and TRBJ2-2; TRBD1 is a possible D gene (6 bases). The V gene's germline CDR1 is DFQATT and CDR2 SNEGSKA (reference sequence). Trimming removed 0 bases at V and 4 bases at J, with 12 bases between. The CDR3 has 15 amino acids. For the CDR3, the DNA is TGCAGTGCTAGAGATTGGCCAGGGGTCACCGGGGAGCTGTTTTTT. This translates into CSARDWPGVTGELFF.

The rearrangement uses TRBV12-3 or TRBV12-4 and TRBJ2-4; possibly TRBD1 for D (6 bases). Trimming cost V 1 base and J 2 bases, with 6 bases left between them. The CDR3 is 14 residues long. The CDR3 spells CASSLGDTKNIQYF. The DNA of the CDR3 is TGTGCCAGCAGTTTAGGGGACACCAAAAACATTCAGTACTTC.

This clonotype was counted at least ten times. This chain links TRBV29-1 with TRBJ2-7, with D possibly TRBD1 on 6 matching bases. The CDR3 runs 15 residues. The V gene's germline CDR1 is SQVTM and CDR2 ANQGSEA. Trimming took off 6 bases at V and 3 bases at J, with 21 bases between the two ends. CDR3 region: CSVSWGRGPSYEQYF. CDR3 bases: TGCAGCGTCTCCTGGGGCAGGGGCCCAAGCTACGAGCAGTACTTC.

This clonotype was seen only a few times. The chain carries TRBV28 and TRBJ1-6; a possible D gene is TRBD1 (6 bases). CDR3 size: 14 residues. The germline V and J ends were trimmed by 6 bases and 5 bases, with 11 bases remaining between them. Germline V CDR1 and CDR2: MDHEN, SYDVKM. The CDR3 DNA reads TGTGCCAGCAGGGGGGCAGGGGATAATTCACCCCTCCACTTT. Translating it yields CASRGAGDNSPLHF.

This clonotype has a handful of counts. V and J are TRBV6-2 or TRBV6-3 and TRBJ2-7; D tentatively reads TRBD1 or TRBD2 (6 bases each). The CDR3 length is 15 residues. In germline, CDR1 is MNHEY, CDR2 SVGEGT. Trimming took 0 bases from V and 2 from J, leaving 11 bases between them. The DNA of the CDR3 is TGTGCCAGCAGTTACTCAGCGGAGGGGGCCTACGAGCAGTACTTC. This gives the protein CASSYSAEGAYEQYF.

This clonotype was seen more than once but under ten times. The gene calls are TRBV9 and TRBJ2-1, with D tentatively TRBD2 (5 bases). CDR3 size: 14 residues. Trimming left V 0 bases short and J 6 bases short, with 10 bases between. The germline V gene encodes CDR1 SGDLS and CDR2 YYNGEE. The CDR3 coding sequence is TGTGCCAGCAGCGTAGGTGGTAGCGCCAATGAGCAGTTCTTC. This codes for CASSVGGSANEQFF.

This clonotype was observed a handful of times. This chain uses TRBV3-1 with TRBJ2-2; D remains unclear. The CDR3 spans 13 residues. Trimming took off 7 bases at V and 11 bases at J, with 17 bases between the two ends. Germline CDR1 and CDR2: LGHDT and YNNKEL (reference sequence). CDR3: CASKLSTVGELFF. The CDR3 nucleotides are TGTGCCAGCAAACTCAGTACCGTAGGAGAGCTGTTTTTT.

Only a few counts were recorded for this clonotype. J is TRBJ1-2 and V is TRBV28; D perhaps matches TRBD1 (6 bases). The CDR3 extends over 12 amino acids. Germline CDR1 reads MDHEN; CDR2 reads SYDVKM. V was shortened by 5 bases and J by 8 bases, with 12 bases between the two germline ends. The CDR3 DNA sequence: TGTGCCAGCAGTCTACAGGGAGGGGGCTACACCTTC. It specifies CASSLQGGGYTF.

This chain joins TRBV6-6 and TRBJ2-1; D gene unclear. Germline CDR1 and CDR2: MNHNY and SVGAGI (reference sequence). The V end was cut by 4 bases, the J end by 3 bases, with 7 bases between. The CDR3 has 13 amino acids. The CDR3 protein is CASSSNFYNEQFF. The CDR3 nucleotides are TGTGCCAGCAGTTCAAACTTCTACAATGAGCAGTTCTTC.

The rearrangement joins TRBV10-3 to TRBJ2-7; D gene ambiguous. Germline CDR1 is ENHRY and CDR2 is SYGVKD. The CDR3 is 12 amino acids. Trimming left V 6 bases short and J 3 bases short, with 9 bases between. The CDR3 loop is CAIRLENYEQYF. CDR3 sequence (DNA): TGTGCCATCAGGTTAGAGAACTACGAGCAGTACTTC.

There are a few counts of this clonotype. V and J are TRBV6-5 and TRBJ1-1; tentative D call: TRBD1 (5 bases). The germline V gene encodes CDR1 MNHEY and CDR2 SVGAGI. The CDR3 spans 13 residues. The V end lost 4 bases, the J end lost 10 bases, and 16 bases lay between the germline ends. In DNA form, the CDR3 reads TGTGCCAGCAGTTCCGAACCGGCAGGGCCAGCTTTCTTT. Protein sequence: CASSSEPAGPAFF.

This chain connects TRBV19 to TRBJ2-7; D is uncertain. Germline CDR1 is LNHDA and CDR2 is SQIVND (reference sequence). The CDR3 runs to 12 residues. V lost 4 bases to trimming and J lost 6 bases, with 10 bases between them. The CDR3 loop is CASSTSAGEQYF. The CDR3 DNA sequence: TGTGCCAGTAGTACCAGCGCAGGCGAGCAGTACTTC.

The rearrangement links TRBV11-2 to TRBJ1-2, with a tentative D call TRBD1 (5 bases). Germline CDR1 reads SGHAT; CDR2 reads FQNNGV. The ends were cut back, 0 bases at V and 0 bases at J, with 11 bases in the middle. CDR3 length: 16 amino acids. Written as DNA, the CDR3 is TGTGCCAGCAGCTTAGATGGAGGAGGGGCTAACTATGGCTACACCTTC. Residues: CASSLDGGGANYGYTF.

The chain combines TRBV12-3 or TRBV12-4 with TRBJ1-3; D ambiguous. The CDR3 length is 13 residues. The V and J ends lost 5 bases and 7 bases respectively, with 12 bases between them. CDR3 loop: CASSDPPANTIYF. The DNA for the CDR3 is TGTGCCAGCAGTGACCCCCCGGCGAACACCATATATTTT.

As concerns this clonotype: The junction departs from the called germline gene at one end, perhaps through a read error. The J gene is TRBJ2-1, the V gene TRBV7-9; weak D call: TRBD2 (5 bases). The CDR3 length is 14 residues. Germline V gene data show CDR1 as SEHNR and CDR2 as FQNEAQ (reference sequence). The DNA for the CDR3 is TGTGACAGCAGCTTACCGGGGTCCTACAATGAGCAGTTCTTC. Translating it yields CDSSLPGSYNEQFF. The full variable domain, rest sourced from reference TRBV7-9 and TRBJ2-1, is DTGVSQNPRHKITKRGQNVTFRCDPISEHNRLYWYRQTLGQGPEFLTYFQNEAQLEKSRLLSDRFSAERPKGSFSTLEIQRTEQGDSAMYLCDSSLPGSYNEQFFGPGTRLTVL.

The gene calls are TRBV12-5 and TRBJ2-1, with 10 bases lining up with TRBD2. Germline V CDR1 and CDR2: LGHNT, FRNRAP. Trimming cost V 5 bases and J 8 bases; bases outside gene matches: 9. CDR3 length: 15 amino acids. This CDR3 reads CASGVAGGPRDEQFF. CDR3 nucleotides: TGTGCTAGTGGTGTAGCGGGAGGTCCCCGGGATGAGCAGTTCTTC.

This clonotype is a singleton in its sample. The V and J genes are TRBV27 and TRBJ2-2; 7 bases match TRBD2. Germline values: CDR1 MNHEY, CDR2 SMNVEV (reference sequence). V was pared by 3 bases and J by 5 bases, with 6 bases of the junction left unmatched. CDR3 size: 15 residues. CDR3 loop: CASSFRTSVTGELFF. Here the CDR3 DNA reads TGTGCCAGCAGTTTCCGGACTAGTGTAACCGGGGAGCTGTTTTTT.